The 15 T cell receptor beta chains below come from one sample, sequenced in a study of human T cells and chemical hapten exposure (dated by TCRdb to about 2021). Receptor libraries were prepared by RACE. Data came from a NextSeq 500. Through fastp at Q25 and MiXCR, TCRdb rebuilt clones from the public reads, retaining in-frame beta chains. Merged by CDR3 protein, the rows form single entries marked with the most common genes and DNA. The sample data list 84,000 or so distinct CDR3 sequences, and 8.5% of these were observed just once. The ten most abundant clones make up just over 2.5% of the sample. The time point label on this specimen signifies: pre-sensitization, week 0. The treatment or condition label, as the study defines it: therapeutic diphenylcyclopropenone sensitization with weekly scalp DPC. This specimen consisted of whole blood, obtained in connection with sensitization to the hapten diphenylcyclopropenone (DPC). Receptors were obtained from a man aged 40-49 years with alopecia areata. Some clones in this sample may be carry-over from other donors' samples.

The sample holds a few counts of this clonotype. V and J are TRBV28 and TRBJ1-1, with a possible D match to TRBD1 (5 bases). The germline V gene has CDR1 MDHEN and CDR2 SYDVKM. CDR3 size: 16 residues. V was pared by 4 bases and J by 5 bases, with 20 bases between. CDR3 sequence reads: CASSSPAQIGGTEAFF. Written as DNA, the CDR3 is TGTGCCAGCAGTTCCCCTGCACAGATCGGGGGGACTGAAGCTTTCTTT.

Many counts were recorded for this clonotype. V and J are TRBV20-1 and TRBJ2-5, with D perhaps TRBD2 (5 bases). Germline V gene lookup returns CDR1 DFQATT and CDR2 SNEGSKA (reference sequence). The V end was cut by 6 bases, the J end by 4 bases, with 18 bases between. The CDR3 has 14 residues. CDR3 region: CSAPYSVTGETQYF. The CDR3 DNA reads TGCAGTGCCCCCTATAGCGTGACGGGAGAGACCCAGTACTTC.

Concerning this clonotype itself: The junction differs from germline at one of its ends, possibly a read error. The chain links TRBV7-9 to TRBJ2-2; D is undetermined. There are 12 residues in the CDR3. From germline, CDR1 is SEHNR and CDR2 FQNEAQ (reference sequence). The chain's CDR3 is CVSSFNTGELFF. The CDR3 DNA reads TGTGTCAGCAGCTTTAACACCGGGGAGCTGTTTTTT.

This clonotype was counted a few times. The genes are TRBV5-4 and TRBJ2-7; 9 nucleotides match TRBD2. The junction had 6 bases not matched to a gene; V was cut back by 4 bases and J by 4 bases. Germline-derived CDR1 and CDR2 are SGHNT and YYREEE (reference sequence). CDR3 length: 14 amino acids. Written as DNA, the CDR3 is TGTGCCAGCAGCATAGCGGGAGTTTTGTACGAGCAGTACGTC. Its translation: CASSIAGVLYEQYV.

This clonotype came up many times. The chain has TRBV12-3 or TRBV12-4 and TRBJ1-2; tentative D call: TRBD1 (5 bases). With 5 bases removed from V and 10 bases from J, the gap between germline ends came to 11 bases. The CDR3 is made up of 11 amino acids. CDR3 residues: CASSAGLFYTF. The CDR3 DNA reads TGTGCCAGCAGTGCGGGACTATTCTACACCTTC.

This clonotype appeared many times. This chain links TRBV7-9 with TRBJ2-4, with TRBD1 identical over 9 bases. Germline CDR1 SEHNR, CDR2 FQNEAQ (reference sequence). The CDR3 spans 13 residues. The V gene end was trimmed by 6 bases and the J gene end by 8 bases; junction bases not matched to a gene: 5. CDR3 nucleotide sequence: TGTGCCAGCAGTGGACAGGGGAGAGACATTCAGTACTTC. This sequence encodes CASSGQGRDIQYF.

In this sample, this clonotype turned up a few times. The V gene is TRBV6-5, the J gene TRBJ1-3; perhaps TRBD1 as D (5 bases). Trimming took 4 bases from V and 2 from J, leaving 18 bases between them. The CDR3 has 17 residues. Germline V gene lookup returns CDR1 MNHEY and CDR2 SVGAGI. CDR3 residues: CASSLDRGLLPGNTIYF. DNA of the CDR3: TGTGCCAGCAGTTTAGATCGGGGCTTACTCCCTGGAAACACCATATATTTT.

This clonotype was seen more than once but under ten times. V usage is TRBV6-5 and J usage is TRBJ1-1; D ambiguous. Between the trimmed V and J ends, which lost 8 bases and 4 bases, there was a span of 17 bases. The CDR3 covers 14 residues. Germline V gene sequence: CDR1 MNHEY, CDR2 SVGAGI. CDR3: CASVGRLGGTEAFF. The CDR3 coding sequence is TGTGCCAGCGTTGGACGGTTGGGCGGCACTGAAGCTTTCTTT.

The chain is built from TRBV12-3 or TRBV12-4 and TRBJ2-3; a weak D match, TRBD2 (6 bases). Trimming took 6 bases from V and 0 from J, leaving 10 bases between them. CDR3 length equals 14 residues. The DNA of the CDR3 is TGTGCCAGCAGGGGCAGCGGGAGCACAGATACGCAGTATTTT. As protein: CASRGSGSTDTQYF.

Many counts were recorded for this clonotype. This chain links TRBV10-2 with TRBJ1-1; D remains unclear. The CDR3 runs 12 residues. Germline CDR1 reads WSHSY; CDR2 reads SAAADI. V lost 7 bases and J 0 bases, leaving 6 bases between the germline ends. The CDR3 bases are TGCGCCAGCAAGTACTTGAACACTGAAGCTTTCTTT. As protein: CASKYLNTEAFF.

In its sample, this clonotype was seen a few times. In DNA, the CDR3 is TGTGCCAGCAGTGAAACTAGCGGGAGGGACTACGAGCAGTACGTC. Its translation: CASSETSGRDYEQYV. The chain carries TRBV6-2 or TRBV6-3 and TRBJ2-7; 13 bases fit TRBD2. CDR1 and CDR2 from the germline V gene are MNHEY and SVGEGT. The CDR3 loop spans 15 amino acids. V shed 5 bases, J shed 3 bases, and the junction held 4 bases outside the gene matches.

This clonotype has at least ten counts. The V call is TRBV20-1, the J call TRBJ2-3, with 8 nucleotides matching TRBD2. CDR3 length: 15 residues. Germline assignment: CDR1 DFQATT and CDR2 SNEGSKA (reference sequence). V lost 3 bases, J lost 4 bases, and 9 bases stayed unmatched. CDR3 loop: CSASGREGLADTQYF. The CDR3 nucleotides read TGCAGTGCTAGTGGACGGGAGGGCCTCGCAGATACGCAGTATTTT.

This clonotype was seen repeatedly, ten times or more. The chain is built from TRBV29-1 and TRBJ1-1; D gene unclear. V was pared by 3 bases and J by 10 bases, with 15 bases between. Germline V gene data show CDR1 as SQVTM and CDR2 as ANQGSEA. The CDR3 totals 12 residues. CDR3 region: CSVEDQAIGAFF. DNA of the CDR3: TGCAGCGTTGAGGACCAGGCGATTGGAGCTTTCTTT.

The rearrangement uses TRBV24-1 and TRBJ2-1; 8 bases fit TRBD1. Germline CDR1 is KGHDR and CDR2 is SFDVKD. The CDR3 consists of 14 residues. V lost 12 bases and J lost 8; bases outside the gene matches: 14. The CDR3 is CASERAGGSDEQFF. The CDR3 nucleotides are TGTGCCTCCGAAAGGGCAGGGGGCAGTGATGAGCAGTTCTTC.

This chain uses TRBV20-1 with TRBJ2-4, with TRBD2 identical over 12 bases. CDR1 and CDR2 (germline): DFQATT, SNEGSKA (reference sequence). J lost 8 bases, V lost 6 bases, and 14 bases had no gene match. The CDR3 is 16 residues long. The CDR3 region has the DNA TGCAGTGCAGGCCCCCTGACTAGCGGGAGTGGGGACATTCAGTACTTC. Its translation: CSAGPLTSGSGDIQYF.